The source of this T cell receptor beta chain is a study of T-cell reconstitution after alpha-beta-depleted transplantation in children. This CDR3 region has 13 residues. J lost 7 bases, V lost 4 bases, and 7 bases had no gene match. Germline assignment: CDR1 SGHDN and CDR2 FVKESK. It was with unique molecular identifiers that the TCRbeta library was prepared. TCRdb re-derived calls from the PCR reads in MiXCR, one entry per CDR3 protein. Among over 150,000 distinct CDR3 sequences listed, about 7% were seen once. Ten or more counts support this clonotype. Its matching antigen is unknown. Regarding the study as a whole: Reportedly, roughly two months post-transplant, alpha-beta T cells arose from several hundred expanded graft clones. Fresh T-cell production supplied most of the T-cell counts and diversity seen one year after transplant.

The chain has TRBV14 and TRBJ2-7, with 7 bases aligning to TRBD1. The material sequenced was PBMCs, taken before TCRalphabeta/CD19-depleted stem cell transplant. The receptor comes from a boy aged 2 to 10 with acute lymphoblastic leukemia, due to receive a stem cell transplant. CDR3 sequence (DNA): TGTGCCAGCAGCCCCGGGACAGCCTTGGAGCAGTACTTC. Translating it yields CASSPGTALEQYF.